In this sample, the clone carrying this T cell receptor (beta chain) turned up many times. No antigen is known for it. The data derive from a study of T-cell reconstitution after alpha-beta-depleted transplantation in children. Study findings and constraints: By one year post-transplant, T-cell counts and diversity largely arose from T cells that were newly produced.

The V gene end was trimmed by 5 bases and the J gene end by 2 bases; junction bases not matched to a gene: 6. The CDR3 extends over 15 amino acids. From germline, CDR1 is SGHTA and CDR2 FQGTGA. Unique molecular identifiers were used to barcode this TCRbeta library. TCRdb analysed the PCR reads with MiXCR anew, one entry per CDR3 protein. This sample carries roughly 300,000 distinct CDR3 sequences, under 14% of them seen once, and the ten largest clones take roughly a quarter. The source was peripheral blood, collected 180 days after TCRalphabeta/CD19-depleted stem cell transplant. This receptor was taken from a male patient between 2 and 10 years old who had a stem cell transplant for chronic granulomatous disease, so the T cells may come from the graft donor. The chain recombines TRBV7-3 with TRBJ2-3; 8 bases are a match to TRBD2. CDR3 amino acids: CASSPLAGSTDTQYF. Here the CDR3 DNA reads TGTGCCAGCAGCCCTCTAGCGGGTTCCACAGATACGCAGTATTTT. The full variable domain, rest sourced from reference TRBV7-3 and TRBJ2-3, is GAGVSQTPSNKVTEKGKYVELRCDPISGHTALYWYRQSLGQGPEFLIYFQGTGAADDSGLPNDRFFAVRPEGSVSTLKIQRTERGDSAVYLCASSPLAGSTDTQYFGPGTRLTVL.